A selection of T cell receptor beta chains follows, all from one sample in a study of blood T cell repertoires in COVID-19. Method: immunoSEQ multiplex PCR; TCRdb's copy keeps in-frame clones and lacks some. Among roughly 240,000 clones, about 82% were seen once, and the ten largest hold 4% to 6%. Sequenced: peripheral blood. The receptor source for this set is a man aged 50-59 years with COVID-19, enrolled during active disease. Both conserved end residues are part of each CDR3. D genes are given only for firm matches. Clone size is stated in some rows and not others, as once, few, many or a class when expanded.

d_gene,v_gene,abundance,j_gene,CDR3aa,CDR3nt
TRBD1,TRBV9,.,TRBJ2-3,CASSLQGRTTDTQYF,TGTGCCAGCAGCCTACAGGGGCGAACCACAGATACGCAGTATTTT
TRBD1,TRBV4-2,.,TRBJ1-4,CASSQEDRRDEKLFF,TGTGCCAGCAGCCAAGAGGACAGGAGGGATGAAAAACTGTTTTTT
.,TRBV11-3,.,TRBJ2-7,CASSPQGGGSYEQYF,TGTGCCAGCAGCCCCCAAGGGGGGGGTTCCTACGAGCAGTACTTC
TRBD1,TRBV28,.,TRBJ2-7,CASSIPGQGSYEQYF,TGTGCCAGCAGTATACCGGGACAGGGATCCTACGAGCAGTACTTC
TRBD2,TRBV5-1,.,TRBJ2-7,CASSSAPSGGSYEQYF,TGCGCCAGCAGCTCCGCGCCTAGCGGGGGTTCCTACGAGCAGTACTTC
TRBD1,TRBV19,.,TRBJ1-3,CASSVNRDRGNTIYF,TGTGCCAGTAGCGTAAACCGGGACAGGGGAAACACCATATATTTT
.,TRBV12-3/TRBV12-4,.,TRBJ1-1,CASSRDIDEGMVF,TGTGCCAGCAGCCGGGACATCGATGAGGGCATGGTCTTT
TRBD1,TRBV7-7,once,TRBJ1-5,CASSLDRGQPQHF,TGTGCTAGCAGCTTAGACAGGGGGCAGCCCCAGCATTTT
.,TRBV10-1,.,TRBJ1-3,CASRALDGGNTIYF,TGCGCCAGCAGGGCCCTAGACGGAGGAAACACCATATATTTT
.,TRBV5-4,few,TRBJ1-1,CASSSPVELGAFF,TGTGCCAGCAGCTCCCCAGTGGAACTCGGGGCTTTCTTT
TRBD1,TRBV7-9,medium-sized,TRBJ2-1,CASSSTGGSGNEQFF,TGTGCCAGCAGCTCCACAGGGGGTTCTGGCAATGAGCAGTTCTTC
TRBD2,TRBV28,.,TRBJ2-3,CASSPRPGLAFADTQYF,TGTGCCAGCAGTCCCAGGCCGGGACTAGCCTTCGCAGATACGCAGTATTTT
TRBD1,TRBV5-6,.,TRBJ2-7,CASIRTGGIYEQYF,TGTGCCAGCATTCGGACAGGGGGCATATACGAGCAGTACTTC
TRBD2,TRBV7-6,.,TRBJ2-2,CASSFPSSGGSGGELFF,TGTGCCAGCAGCTTCCCTTCTAGCGGGGGGTCCGGCGGGGAGCTGTTTTTT
.,TRBV5-4,.,TRBJ1-3,CASSIQGKILSGNTIYF,TGTGCCAGCAGCATACAGGGTAAAATCCTCTCTGGAAACACCATATATTTT
.,TRBV3-1/TRBV3-2,.,TRBJ1-2,CASSQVGGVGYGYTF,TGTGCCAGCAGCCAAGTCGGAGGGGTGGGCTATGGCTACACCTTC
TRBD1,TRBV11-2,.,TRBJ1-4,CASSQRDSGMKKLFF,TGTGCCAGCAGCCAAAGGGACAGCGGAATGAAAAAACTGTTTTTT
.,TRBV5-8,once,TRBJ1-6,CASRRTGWNSPLHF,TGTGCCAGCAGGCGAACAGGGTGGAATTCACCCCTCCACTTT
.,TRBV28,.,TRBJ1-1,CASSGQVTAEAFF,TGTGCCAGCTCAGGTCAAGTCACCGCTGAAGCTTTCTTT
TRBD2,TRBV7-2,.,TRBJ2-1,CASSLRPGGIYNEQFF,TGTGCCAGCAGCCTCCGACCGGGAGGGATCTACAATGAGCAGTTCTTC
TRBD1,TRBV14,.,TRBJ1-4,CASSQAGTGSEKLFF,TGTGCCAGCAGCCAAGCTGGGACAGGGTCCGAAAAACTGTTTTTT
TRBD1,TRBV30,.,TRBJ2-1,CAWSATGGPYNEQFF,TGTGCCTGGAGTGCCACAGGGGGTCCCTACAATGAGCAGTTCTTC
.,TRBV5-4,.,TRBJ1-3,CASSSQGSGNTIYF,TGTGCCAGCAGTTCCCAGGGGTCTGGAAACACCATATATTTT
TRBD2,TRBV7-9,.,TRBJ2-1,CASSLGLAGGPQGQFF,TGTGCCAGCAGCTTAGGGCTAGCGGGGGGCCCACAAGGGCAGTTCTTC
.,TRBV19,once,TRBJ1-6,CASSLSGQGNSPLHF,TGTGCCAGTAGCTTGAGCGGGCAAGGAAATTCACCCCTCCACTTT
.,TRBV9,few,TRBJ2-1,CASSVGGVNEQFF,TGTGCCAGCAGCGTAGGGGGGGTCAATGAGCAGTTCTTC
TRBD1,TRBV28,.,TRBJ1-1,CASSTRQGRRGTEAFF,TGTGCCAGCAGTACCCGACAGGGGCGAAGGGGGACTGAAGCTTTCTTT
.,TRBV27,.,TRBJ2-3,CASSLSGKPPGTDTQYF,TGTGCCAGCAGTTTATCGGGCAAGCCCCCGGGGACAGATACGCAGTATTTT
TRBD1,TRBV10-3,.,TRBJ2-7,CAISDPPTGQGKLYEQYF,TGTGCCATCAGTGACCCCCCGACAGGGCAGGGCAAGTTGTACGAGCAGTACTTC
.,TRBV3-1/TRBV3-2,.,TRBJ1-1,CASSQVVLRGTEAFF,TGTGCCAGCAGCCAAGTTGTGCTGAGGGGGACTGAAGCTTTCTTT
TRBD1,TRBV6-2/TRBV6-3,.,TRBJ2-7,CASSYDRGYEQYF,TGTGCCAGCAGTTATGACAGGGGCTACGAGCAGTACTTC
TRBD2,TRBV7-2,.,TRBJ2-7,CASKAGDSYEQYF,TGTGCCAGCAAGGCGGGGGACTCCTACGAGCAGTACTTC
TRBD2,TRBV5-4,.,TRBJ2-5,CASSYSGGGETQYF,TGTGCCAGCAGCTATAGCGGGGGGGGAGAGACCCAGTACTTC
TRBD1,TRBV7-7,once,TRBJ2-1,CASSATGWMDGEQFF,TGTGCTAGCAGCGCGACAGGGTGGATGGATGGTGAGCAGTTCTTC
.,TRBV5-1,.,TRBJ1-1,CASSLGGSNTEAFF,TGCGCCAGCAGCTTGGGAGGGTCGAACACTGAAGCTTTCTTT
TRBD2,TRBV7-8,.,TRBJ2-1,CASSEGASGNNEQFF,TGTGCCAGCAGCGAGGGGGCTAGCGGGAACAATGAGCAGTTCTTC
.,TRBV6-6,.,TRBJ2-1,CASSSQRTNEQFF,TGTGCCAGCAGTTCCCAAAGAACAAATGAGCAGTTCTTC
.,TRBV27,.,TRBJ2-5,CASSGGARGTQYF,TGTGCCAGCAGTGGAGGGGCGCGGGGGACCCAGTACTTC
TRBD2,TRBV29-1,.,TRBJ2-1,CSSGLAGGPSEQFF,TGCAGCTCTGGACTAGCGGGGGGGCCTTCTGAGCAGTTCTTC
.,TRBV15,.,TRBJ2-7,CATSRELEDSYEQYF,TGTGCCACCAGCAGAGAACTTGAGGACTCCTACGAGCAGTACTTC
.,TRBV3-1/TRBV3-2,once,TRBJ2-1,CASSQLRGNEQFF,TGTGCCAGCAGCCAACTCAGGGGCAATGAGCAGTTCTTC
TRBD1,TRBV7-8,.,TRBJ1-2,CASSFGQGARGYTF,TGTGCCAGCAGCTTTGGACAGGGGGCCCGTGGCTACACCTTC
TRBD1,TRBV6-5,.,TRBJ1-1,CASSYTRGLTEAFF,TGTGCCAGCAGTTACACCAGGGGGCTTACTGAAGCTTTCTTT
TRBD1,TRBV5-1,.,TRBJ1-2,CASSTLTGNYGYTF,TGCGCCAGCAGCACGTTGACAGGGAACTATGGCTACACCTTC
.,TRBV7-9,.,TRBJ2-1,CASSLVSAAGNEQFF,TGTGCCAGCAGCTTAGTATCGGCGGCCGGCAATGAGCAGTTCTTC
TRBD2,TRBV6-2/TRBV6-3,.,TRBJ2-2,CASIPSGGASGELFF,TGTGCCAGCATCCCAAGCGGGGGGGCATCCGGGGAGCTGTTTTTT
TRBD1,TRBV29-1,.,TRBJ1-5,CSVVTGVNQPQHF,TGCAGCGTGGTGACAGGGGTCAATCAGCCCCAGCATTTT
TRBD1,TRBV5-8,.,TRBJ2-7,CASSLVGSAGGSYEQYF,TGTGCCAGCAGCTTGGTGGGGTCGGCAGGGGGCTCCTACGAGCAGTACTTC
TRBD1,TRBV9,once,TRBJ1-5,CASSVLWWWDRGKRSNQPQHF,TGTGCCAGCAGCGTTCTCTGGTGGTGGGACAGGGGAAAGAGAAGCAATCAGCCCCAGCATTTT
.,TRBV4-3,.,TRBJ1-1,CASSQDRRGLNTEAFF,TGCGCCAGCAGCCAAGATCGAAGGGGCCTCAACACTGAAGCTTTCTTT
.,TRBV9,.,TRBJ1-3,CASSATGSGNTIYF,TGTGCCAGCAGCGCCACAGGGTCTGGAAACACCATATATTTT
.,TRBV28,.,TRBJ1-4,CASDSVGEKLFF,TGTGCCAGCGACAGTGTGGGTGAAAAACTGTTTTTT
.,TRBV7-2,few,TRBJ2-7,CASSSGGSSYEQYF,TGTGCCAGCAGCTCCGGGGGAAGCTCCTACGAGCAGTACTTC
TRBD1,TRBV28,.,TRBJ1-1,CASSLGQGEAFF,TGTGCCAGCAGTTTGGGACAGGGAGAAGCTTTCTTT